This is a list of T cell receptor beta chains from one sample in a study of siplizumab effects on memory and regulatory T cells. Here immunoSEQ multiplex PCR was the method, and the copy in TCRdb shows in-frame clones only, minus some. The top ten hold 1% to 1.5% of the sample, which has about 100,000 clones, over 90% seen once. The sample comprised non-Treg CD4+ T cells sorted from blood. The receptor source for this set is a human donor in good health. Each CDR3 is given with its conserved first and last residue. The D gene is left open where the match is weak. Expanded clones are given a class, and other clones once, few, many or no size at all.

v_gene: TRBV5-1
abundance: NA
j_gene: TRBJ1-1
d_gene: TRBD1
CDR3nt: TGCGCCAGCCGACAGGGGGCTTCGAACACTGAAGCTTTCTTT
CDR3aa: CASRQGASNTEAFF

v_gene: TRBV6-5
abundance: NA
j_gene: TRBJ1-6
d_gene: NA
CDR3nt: TGTGCCAGCAGTTACTCGGGGCAGGGTGATTCACCCCTCCACTTT
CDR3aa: CASSYSGQGDSPLHF

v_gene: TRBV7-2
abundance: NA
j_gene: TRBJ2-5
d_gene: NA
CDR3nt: TGTGCCAGCAGCTCCACGTTGGGGACCCAAGAGACCCAGTACTTC
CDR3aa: CASSSTLGTQETQYF

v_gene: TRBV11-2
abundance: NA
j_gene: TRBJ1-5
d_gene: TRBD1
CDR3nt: TGTGCCAGCAGTTTGGACAGGGCTCAGCCCCAGCATTTT
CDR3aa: CASSLDRAQPQHF

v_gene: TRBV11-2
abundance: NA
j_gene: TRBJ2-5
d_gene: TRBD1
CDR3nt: TGTGCCAGCAGGTCGACAGGGGGGCAAGAGACCCAGTACTTC
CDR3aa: CASRSTGGQETQYF

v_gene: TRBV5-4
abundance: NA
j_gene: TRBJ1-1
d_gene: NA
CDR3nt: TGTGCCAGCAGCCGACAGATAAACACTGAAGCTTTCTTT
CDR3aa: CASSRQINTEAFF

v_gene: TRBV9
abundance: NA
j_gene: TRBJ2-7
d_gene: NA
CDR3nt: TGTGCCAGCAGCCCCGGGGGGGGACAGGTCGACGAGCAGTACTTC
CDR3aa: CASSPGGGQVDEQYF

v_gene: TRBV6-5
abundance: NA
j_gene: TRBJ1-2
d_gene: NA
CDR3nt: TGTGCCAGCAGTTACTCGGGGGCTGGGCTTGGCTACACCTTC
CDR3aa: CASSYSGAGLGYTF

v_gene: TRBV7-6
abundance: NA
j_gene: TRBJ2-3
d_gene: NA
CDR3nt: TGTGCCAGCAGCTTCAGACAGCTCACAGATACGCAGTATTTT
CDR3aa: CASSFRQLTDTQYF

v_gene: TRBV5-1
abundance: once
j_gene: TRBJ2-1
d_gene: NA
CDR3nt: TGTGCCAGCAGCCCACTAGTGAACGATGAGCAGTTCTTC
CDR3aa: CASSPLVNDEQFF

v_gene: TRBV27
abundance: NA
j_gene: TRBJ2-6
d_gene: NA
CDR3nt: TGTGCCAGCAGACGCTCTGGGGCCAACGTCCTGACTTTC
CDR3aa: CASRRSGANVLTF

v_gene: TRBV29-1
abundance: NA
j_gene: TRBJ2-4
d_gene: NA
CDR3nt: TGCAGCGTCCATCCCGGGACTCGGCAGTACTTC
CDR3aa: CSVHPGTRQYF

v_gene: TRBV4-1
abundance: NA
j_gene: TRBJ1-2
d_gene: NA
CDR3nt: TGCGCCAGCAGCCAAGTCGTTGCCAGGAAGAACTATGGCTACACCTTC
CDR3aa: CASSQVVARKNYGYTF

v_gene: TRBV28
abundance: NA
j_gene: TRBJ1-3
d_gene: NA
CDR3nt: TGTGCCAGCAGTAAGGGAGACACCATATATTTT
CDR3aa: CASSKGDTIYF

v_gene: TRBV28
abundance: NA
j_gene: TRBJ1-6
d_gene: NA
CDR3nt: TGTGCCAGCAGTTTTCCCCGGAGCTCCTATAATTCACCCCTCCACTTT
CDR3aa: CASSFPRSSYNSPLHF

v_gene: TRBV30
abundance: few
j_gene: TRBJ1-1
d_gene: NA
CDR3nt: TGTGCCTCCGGACGAGGGAACACTGAAGCTTTCTTT
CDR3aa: CASGRGNTEAFF

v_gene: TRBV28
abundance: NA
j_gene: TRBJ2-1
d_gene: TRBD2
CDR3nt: TGTGCCAGCAGCCCCGGGACTAGCGGGAGGCGGAATGAGCAGTTCTTC
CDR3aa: CASSPGTSGRRNEQFF

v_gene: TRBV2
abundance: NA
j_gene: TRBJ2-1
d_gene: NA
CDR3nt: TGTGCCAGCAGTGAAGCAGGGTCGCAGTTCTTC
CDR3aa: CASSEAGSQFF

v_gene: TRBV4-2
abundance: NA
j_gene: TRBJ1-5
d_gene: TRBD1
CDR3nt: TGTGCCAGCAGCCAACCGGACAGGGGGCTGGACCAGCCCCAGCATTTT
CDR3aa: CASSQPDRGLDQPQHF

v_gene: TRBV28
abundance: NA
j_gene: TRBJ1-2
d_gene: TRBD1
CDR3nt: TGTGCCAGCAGGGTCGGGACAGCACTATATGGCTACACCTTC
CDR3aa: CASRVGTALYGYTF

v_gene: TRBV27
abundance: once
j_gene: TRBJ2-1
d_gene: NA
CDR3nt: TGTGCCAGCACGAGGTCGGATGGCGGGATGCCATACAATGAGCAGTTCTTC
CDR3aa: CASTRSDGGMPYNEQFF

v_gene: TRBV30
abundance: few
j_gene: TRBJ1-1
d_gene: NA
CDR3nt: TGTGCCTGGAGTGTACCGTTCGGAGGCACTGAAGCTTTCTTT
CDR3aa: CAWSVPFGGTEAFF

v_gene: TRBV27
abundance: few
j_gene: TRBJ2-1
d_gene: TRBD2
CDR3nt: TGTGCCAGCAGTTTCTACAGCGGGAGGGCCTTAAATGAGCAGTTCTTC
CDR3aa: CASSFYSGRALNEQFF

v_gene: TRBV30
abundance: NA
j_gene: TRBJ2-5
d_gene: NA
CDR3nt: TGTGCCTGGAGGGGGGCCACCGAGACCCAGTACTTC
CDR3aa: CAWRGATETQYF

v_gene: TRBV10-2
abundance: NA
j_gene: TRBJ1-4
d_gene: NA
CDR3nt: TGCGCCAGCAGGGGGGGCTCCGGGGGTAATGAAAAACTGTTTTTT
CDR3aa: CASRGGSGGNEKLFF

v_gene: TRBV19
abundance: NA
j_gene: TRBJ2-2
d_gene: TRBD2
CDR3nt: TGTGCCAGTAGTACACTTCCTAGCGGGAGCCCCGGGGAGCTGTTTTTT
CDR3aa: CASSTLPSGSPGELFF

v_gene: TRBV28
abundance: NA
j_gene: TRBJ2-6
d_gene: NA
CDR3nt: TGTGCCAGCAGTTTGGGGTTGCCAGGGGACTCTGGGGCCAACGTCCTGACTTTC
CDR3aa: CASSLGLPGDSGANVLTF

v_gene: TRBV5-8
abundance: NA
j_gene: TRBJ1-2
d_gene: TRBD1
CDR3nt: TGTGCCAGCAGCTTCAACAGGGGGAACTATGGCTACACCTTC
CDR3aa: CASSFNRGNYGYTF

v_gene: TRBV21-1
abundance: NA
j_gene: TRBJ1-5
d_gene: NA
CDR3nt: TGTGCCAGCCTCGGGCGGGATTCTAATCAGCCCCAGCATTTT
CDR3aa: CASLGRDSNQPQHF

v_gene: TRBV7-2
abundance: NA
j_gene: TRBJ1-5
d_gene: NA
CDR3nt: TGTGCCAGCAGCTTAGGGGGGGCGGCGGGTCAGCCCCAGCATTTT
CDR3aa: CASSLGGAAGQPQHF

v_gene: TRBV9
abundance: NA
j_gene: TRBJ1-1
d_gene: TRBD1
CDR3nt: TGTGCCAGCAGCGTAGAGGCAGGGGGCACTGAAGCTTTCTTT
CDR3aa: CASSVEAGGTEAFF

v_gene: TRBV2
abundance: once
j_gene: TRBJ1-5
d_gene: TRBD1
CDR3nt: TGTGCCAGCAGTACACAGGGGATAAATCAGCCCCAGCATTTT
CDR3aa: CASSTQGINQPQHF

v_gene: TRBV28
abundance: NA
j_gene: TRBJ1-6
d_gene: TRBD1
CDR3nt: TGTGCCAGCAGTTTGTCCGGGACAGCGGGCTCACCCCTCCACTTT
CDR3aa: CASSLSGTAGSPLHF

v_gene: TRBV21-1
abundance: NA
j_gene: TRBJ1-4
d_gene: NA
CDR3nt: TGTGCCAGCACGGCCGGGACAGGGGGCCTTAAGGATGAAAAACTGTTTTTT
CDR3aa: CASTAGTGGLKDEKLFF

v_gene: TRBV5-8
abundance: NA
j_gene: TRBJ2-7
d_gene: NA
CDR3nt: TGTGCCAGCAGCTTGGATGGGCGGCAGTACTTC
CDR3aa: CASSLDGRQYF

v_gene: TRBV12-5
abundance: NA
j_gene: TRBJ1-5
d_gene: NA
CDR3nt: TGTGCTAGTGGTATGGCCGCCGGGTCGGGATTGCGGCCCCAGCATTTT
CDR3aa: CASGMAAGSGLRPQHF

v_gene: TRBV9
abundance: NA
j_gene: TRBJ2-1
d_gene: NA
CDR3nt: TGTGCCAGCAGCGAGGCAGCTTACAATGAGCAGTTCTTC
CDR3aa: CASSEAAYNEQFF

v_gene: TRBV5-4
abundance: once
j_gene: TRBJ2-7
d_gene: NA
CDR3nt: TGTGCCAGCAGCTTGGCGGGACCCTACGAGCAGTACTTC
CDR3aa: CASSLAGPYEQYF

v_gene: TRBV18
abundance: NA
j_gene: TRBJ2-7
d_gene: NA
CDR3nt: TGTGCCAGCTCACCACCGGGTTTCGACGAGCAGTACTTC
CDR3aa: CASSPPGFDEQYF

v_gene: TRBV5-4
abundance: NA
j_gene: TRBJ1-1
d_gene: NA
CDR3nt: TGTGCCAGCAGCTCCCCCGGGGGAAAAGCCACTGAAGCTTTCTTT
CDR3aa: CASSSPGGKATEAFF